This T cell receptor (beta chain) was recorded in a study of blood T cell repertoires in COVID-19. For the study at large: The United States, Italy and Spain were the sources of the acute and convalescent COVID-19 samples.

The assay was immunoSEQ multiplex PCR, and TCRdb's table has in-frame clones only and misses some. The table records around 330,000 clones, about 91% of them present only once. Between the trimmed V and J ends, which lost 5 bases and 4 bases, there was a span of 9 bases. The CDR3 loop spans 13 amino acids. CDR1 is MNHEY, CDR2 SVGAGI, per germline. The sample taken for sequencing was peripheral blood. This receptor was taken from a woman under 40 with COVID-19, enrolled during active disease. The V call is TRBV6-5, the J call TRBJ1-5, with a tentative D call TRBD1 (5 bases). CDR3 bases: TGTGCCAGCAGTCGGAGGGGAAATCAGCCCCAGCATTTT. Translation: CASSRRGNQPQHF.